This record covers a single TCR beta chain. No antigen is known for it. These data belong to a study of CD8 T cells in ankylosing spondylitis. Study-wide points: According to the report, clones linked to the disease were significantly enriched in matched synovial fluid samples taken from ankylosing spondylitis patients. Apparently characteristic of ankylosing spondylitis blood was a TCR beta motif (eight highly homologous variants). Some of these motif variants have turned up before, in reports on reactive arthritis synovial fluid and blood.

Germline V lookup: CDR1 LNHDA, CDR2 SQIVND (reference sequence). With V trimmed by 5 bases and J by 1 base, 10 bases remained unmatched. The CDR3 runs 19 residues. Scientists made TCR beta libraries using quantitative 5'-RACE with molecular barcodes. TCRdb re-analysed the 5' RACE reads in MiXCR, keeping a single row per CDR3 protein. Of about 200,000 distinct CDR3 sequences listed, about 7% are singletons. The chain combines TRBV19 with TRBJ2-2, with 13 bases matching TRBD2. What was sequenced was blood, either unsorted or a sorted T cell fraction (not recorded which). The origin of this receptor is a male donor with ankylosing spondylitis. The CDR3 here is CASSSRLAGGPLNTGELFF. CDR3 DNA sequence: TGTGCCAGTAGTTCCAGACTAGCGGGAGGCCCGCTGAACACCGGGGAGCTGTTTTTT.